Listed here are 4 T cell receptor beta chains from one sample, sequenced in a study of cytomegalovirus exposure and HLA in healthy donors. The PCR had 60 Vbeta and 13 Jbeta primers. Libraries were prepared by immunoSEQ multiplex PCR; TCRdb keeps only in-frame clonotypes and omits some of them. This table holds about 190,000 clones, about nine tenths found once. Material: PBMCs. The receptors originated from a boy aged 2 to 10 in good health and CMV-seronegative.

The rearrangement uses TRBV5-1 and TRBJ2-3, with TRBD2 matching 7 bases. The junction had 11 bases not matched to a gene; V was cut back by 7 bases and J by 0 bases. The CDR3 runs to 16 residues. CDR1 and CDR2 from the germline V gene are SGHRS and YFSETQ. This CDR3 reads CASLKTSRTSTDTQYF. The CDR3 nucleotides read TGCGCCAGCCTGAAGACTAGCAGGACTAGCACAGATACGCAGTATTTT.

This clone turned up a few times. This chain connects TRBV7-9 to TRBJ1-5; D gene unclear. CDR3 size: 14 residues. Trimming shortened V by 5 bases and J by 6 bases, and 14 bases separated the two germline ends. Germline CDR1 reads SEHNR; CDR2 reads FQNEAQ (reference sequence). The CDR3 sequence: CASSPDFGSQPQHF. The CDR3 DNA reads TGTGCCAGCAGCCCAGACTTTGGCAGTCAGCCCCAGCATTTT.

This chain connects TRBV9 to TRBJ2-2, with D perhaps TRBD2 (6 bases). The CDR3 length is 14 residues. The germline V gene has CDR1 SGDLS and CDR2 YYNGEE. V was trimmed by 1 base and J by 5 bases, leaving 9 bases between them. CDR3 sequence (DNA): TGTGCCAGCAGCGTATTGGAGGGGACCGGGGAGCTGTTTTTT. As protein: CASSVLEGTGELFF.

V is TRBV28 and J is TRBJ1-4; maybe TRBD1 (5 bases). V was pared by 5 bases and J by 8 bases, with 15 bases between. CDR1 MDHEN and CDR2 SYDVKM come from the germline V gene. The CDR3 is 14 amino acids. The CDR3 nucleotides are TGTGCCAGCAGTGGCAGGGTTCATCTCGAAAAACTGTTTTTT. Its protein is CASSGRVHLEKLFF.